The clone carrying this T cell receptor beta chain was seen more than once but under ten times. Antigen unknown. This sample is drawn from a study of blood T cells in healthy people across ages. The V end lost 0 bases, the J end lost 8 bases, and 16 bases lay between the germline ends. The CDR3 spans 15 residues. Germline V gene data show CDR1 as LGHNA and CDR2 as YSLEER. General study results and limits: Whereas aged donors had fewer naive CD4+ cells, long-lived donors had more of them and higher diversity. Older age coincided with a roughly linear decline in TCR beta diversity per million T cells.

Next came a second PCR, run for about 7 to 11 cycles, which used a sample-barcoded 5' primer along with a J-beta primer mix. TCRdb recomputed calls from the 5' RACE reads with MiXCR, one row per CDR3 protein. In the table there are 780,000 or so distinct CDR3 sequences, 25% of which are singletons. This same sample was also part of a study on T cells of mothers and their children. This second report adds: Barcodes and 2-4 random nucleotides were added by M1S in the second PCR.

The receptor was derived from a boy younger than 18 in good health. Sequenced sample: blood. The genes are TRBV4-3 and TRBJ1-1, with D uncertain. CDR3 bases: TGCGCCAGCAGCCAAGATAACAGCTTCGAAGCCGAAGCTTTCTTT. Translated: CASSQDNSFEAEAFF.